This entry is about one T cell receptor (beta chain). Its antigen remains unidentified. The sample originates from a study of T cell responses to AZD1222 COVID-19 vaccine. Study-wide points: It should be noted that donors were predominantly white British and more often female, and clonal diversity was possibly underestimated.

The CDR3 is 12 residues long. With 8 bases removed from V and 5 bases from J, the gap between germline ends came to 10 bases. Germline V CDR1 and CDR2: LNHNV, YYDKDF (reference sequence). The data were produced by immunoSEQ multiplex PCR, yet TCRdb's version contains in-frame clones alone and is incomplete. This table has roughly 120,000 clones, around 90% appearing once. The V gene is TRBV15, the J gene TRBJ1-5; D gene ambiguous. The TCR was taken from an adult in good health. Source: peripheral blood, taken on day 0 of AZD1222 vaccination. The CDR3 region is CATGVPDQPQHF. The CDR3 DNA reads as TGTGCCACCGGAGTACCCGATCAGCCCCAGCATTTT.